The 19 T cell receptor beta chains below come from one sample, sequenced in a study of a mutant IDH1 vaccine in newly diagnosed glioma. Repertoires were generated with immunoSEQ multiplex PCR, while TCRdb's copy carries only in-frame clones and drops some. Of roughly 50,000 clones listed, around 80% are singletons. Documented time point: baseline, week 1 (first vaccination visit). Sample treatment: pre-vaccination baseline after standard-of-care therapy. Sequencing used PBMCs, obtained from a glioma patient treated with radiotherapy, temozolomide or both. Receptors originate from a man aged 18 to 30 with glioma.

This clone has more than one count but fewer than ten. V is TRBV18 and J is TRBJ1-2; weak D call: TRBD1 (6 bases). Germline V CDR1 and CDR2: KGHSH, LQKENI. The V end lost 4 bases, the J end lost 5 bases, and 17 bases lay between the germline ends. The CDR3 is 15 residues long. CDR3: CASSLHRGAEYGYTF. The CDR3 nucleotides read TGTGCCAGCTCACTGCACCGGGGGGCAGAGTATGGCTACACCTTC.

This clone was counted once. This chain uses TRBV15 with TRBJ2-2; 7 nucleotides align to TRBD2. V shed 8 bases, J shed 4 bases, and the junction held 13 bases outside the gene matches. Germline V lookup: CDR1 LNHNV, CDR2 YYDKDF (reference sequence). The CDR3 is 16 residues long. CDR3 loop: CATGTGGRAATGELFF. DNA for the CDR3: TGTGCCACCGGGACTGGAGGGAGGGCTGCCACCGGGGAGCTGTTTTTT.

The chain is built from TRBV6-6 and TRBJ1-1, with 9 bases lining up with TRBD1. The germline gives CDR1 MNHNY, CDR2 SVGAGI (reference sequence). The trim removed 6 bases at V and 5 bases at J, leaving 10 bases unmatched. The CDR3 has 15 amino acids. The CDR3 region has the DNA TGTGCCAGCAGATCTCCGGGACAGGGAGTGACTGAAGCTTTCTTT. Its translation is CASRSPGQGVTEAFF.

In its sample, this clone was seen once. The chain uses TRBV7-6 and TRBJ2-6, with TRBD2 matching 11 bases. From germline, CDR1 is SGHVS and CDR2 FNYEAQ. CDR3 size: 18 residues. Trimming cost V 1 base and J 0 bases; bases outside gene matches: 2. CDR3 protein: CASSLVAGGPSGANVLTF. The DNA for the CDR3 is TGTGCCAGCAGCTTAGTAGCGGGAGGGCCCTCTGGGGCCAACGTCCTGACTTTC.

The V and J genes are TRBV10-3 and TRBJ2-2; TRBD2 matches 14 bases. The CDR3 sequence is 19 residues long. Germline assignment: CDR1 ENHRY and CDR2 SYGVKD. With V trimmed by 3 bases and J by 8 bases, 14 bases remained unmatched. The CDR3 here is CAISDPDPGTSGSTGELFF. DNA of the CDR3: TGTGCCATCAGTGACCCGGACCCCGGGACTAGCGGGAGTACGGGGGAGCTGTTTTTT.

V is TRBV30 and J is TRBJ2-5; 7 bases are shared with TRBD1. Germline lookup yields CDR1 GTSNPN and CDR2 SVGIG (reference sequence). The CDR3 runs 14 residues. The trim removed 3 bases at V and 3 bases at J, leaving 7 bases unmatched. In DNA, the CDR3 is TGTGCCTGGAGCCGGAAGGGACAGAAAGAGACCCAGTACTTC. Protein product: CAWSRKGQKETQYF.

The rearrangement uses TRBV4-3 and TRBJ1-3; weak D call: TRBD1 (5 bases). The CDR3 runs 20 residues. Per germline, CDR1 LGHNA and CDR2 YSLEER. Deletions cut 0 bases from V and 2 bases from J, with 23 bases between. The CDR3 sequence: CASSQELSPGAHGPGNTIYF. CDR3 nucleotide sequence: TGCGCCAGCAGCCAAGAGTTATCGCCCGGGGCTCACGGACCTGGAAACACCATATATTTT.

The DNA of the CDR3 is TGTGCCATCAGTGAGTTCCGGGAGCTCCGGTACGAGCAGTACTTC. This translates into CAISEFRELRYEQYF. This chain links TRBV10-3 with TRBJ2-7, with D perhaps TRBD2 (6 bases). Germline CDR1 reads ENHRY; CDR2 reads SYGVKD. The CDR3 extends over 15 amino acids. V lost 1 base to trimming and J lost 4 bases, with 14 bases between them.

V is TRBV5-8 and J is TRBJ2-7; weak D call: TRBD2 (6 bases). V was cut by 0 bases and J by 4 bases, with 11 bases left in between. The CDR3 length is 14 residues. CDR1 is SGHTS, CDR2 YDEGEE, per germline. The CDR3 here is CASSLVGGSYEQYF. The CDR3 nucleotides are TGTGCCAGCAGCTTGGTGGGGGGTTCTTACGAGCAGTACTTC.

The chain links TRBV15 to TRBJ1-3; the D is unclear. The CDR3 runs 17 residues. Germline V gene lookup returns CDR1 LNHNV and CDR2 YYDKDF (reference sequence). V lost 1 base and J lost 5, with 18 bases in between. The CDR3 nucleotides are TGTGCCACCAGCAGAGCTGTAACACTAGCCTTTCGAAACACCATATATTTT. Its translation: CATSRAVTLAFRNTIYF. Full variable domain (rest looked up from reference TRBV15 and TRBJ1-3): DAMVIQNPRYQVTQFGKPVTLSCSQTLNHNVMYWYQQKSSQAPKLLFHYYDKDFNNEADTPDNFQSRRPNTSFCFLDIRSPGLGDTAMYLCATSRAVTLAFRNTIYFGEGSWLTVV.

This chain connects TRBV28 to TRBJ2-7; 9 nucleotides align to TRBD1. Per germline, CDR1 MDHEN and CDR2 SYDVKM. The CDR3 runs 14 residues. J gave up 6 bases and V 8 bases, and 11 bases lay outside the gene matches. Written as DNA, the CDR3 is TGTGCCAGCCACCGGGACAGGGATTTTAGCGAGCAGTACTTC. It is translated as CASHRDRDFSEQYF. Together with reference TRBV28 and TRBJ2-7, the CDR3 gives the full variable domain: DVKVTQSSRYLVKRTGEKVFLECVQDMDHENMFWYRQDPGLGLRLIYFSYDVKMKEKGDIPEGYSVSREKKERFSLILESASTNQTSMYLCASHRDRDFSEQYFGPGTRLTVT.

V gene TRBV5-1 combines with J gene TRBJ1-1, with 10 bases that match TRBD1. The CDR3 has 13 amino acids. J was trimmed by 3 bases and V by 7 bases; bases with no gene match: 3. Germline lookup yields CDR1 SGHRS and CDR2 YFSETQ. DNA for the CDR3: TGCGCCAGCGGGACAGGGGAAGACACTGAAGCTTTCTTT. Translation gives CASGTGEDTEAFF. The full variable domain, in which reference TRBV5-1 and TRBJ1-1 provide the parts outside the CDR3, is KAGVTQTPRYLIKTRGQQVTLSCSPISGHRSVSWYQQTPGQGLQFLFEYFSETQRNKGNFPGRFSGRQFSNSRSEMNVSTLELGDSALYLCASGTGEDTEAFFGQGTRLTVV.

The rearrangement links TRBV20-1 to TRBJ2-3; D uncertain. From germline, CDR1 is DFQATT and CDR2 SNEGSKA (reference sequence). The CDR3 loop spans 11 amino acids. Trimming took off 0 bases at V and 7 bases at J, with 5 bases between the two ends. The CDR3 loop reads CSARERNTQYF. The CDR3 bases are TGCAGTGCTAGAGAAAGGAATACGCAGTATTTT.

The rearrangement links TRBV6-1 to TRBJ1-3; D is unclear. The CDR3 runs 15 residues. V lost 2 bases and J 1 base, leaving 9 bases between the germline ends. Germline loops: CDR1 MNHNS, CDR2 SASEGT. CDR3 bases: TGTGCCAGCAGTGAAATACCCTGGTCTGGAAACACCATATATTTT. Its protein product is CASSEIPWSGNTIYF.

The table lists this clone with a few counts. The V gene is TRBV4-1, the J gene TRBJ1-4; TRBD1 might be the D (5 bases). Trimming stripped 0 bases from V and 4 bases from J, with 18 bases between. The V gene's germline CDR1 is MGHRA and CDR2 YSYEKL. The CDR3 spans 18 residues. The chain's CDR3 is CASSQENPYTTVNEKLFF. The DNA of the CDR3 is TGCGCCAGCAGCCAAGAGAACCCCTACACGACAGTTAATGAAAAACTGTTTTTT.

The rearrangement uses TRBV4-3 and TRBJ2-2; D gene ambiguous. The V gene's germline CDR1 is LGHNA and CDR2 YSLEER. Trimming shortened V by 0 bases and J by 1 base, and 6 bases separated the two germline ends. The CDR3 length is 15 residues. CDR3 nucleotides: TGCGCCAGCAGCCAAGACAGGTTGAACACCGGGGAGCTGTTTTTT. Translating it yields CASSQDRLNTGELFF.

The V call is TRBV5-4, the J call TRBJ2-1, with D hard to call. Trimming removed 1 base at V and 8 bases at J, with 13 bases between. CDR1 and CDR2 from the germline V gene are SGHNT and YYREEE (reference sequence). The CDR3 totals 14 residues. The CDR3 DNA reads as TGTGCCAGCAGCTTGCCTCCCCCTCCACATGAGCAGTTCTTC. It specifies CASSLPPPPHEQFF. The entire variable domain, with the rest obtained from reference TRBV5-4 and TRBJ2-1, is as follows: ETGVTQSPTHLIKTRGQQVTLRCSSQSGHNTVSWYQQALGQGPQFIFQYYREEENGRGNFPPRFSGLQFPNYSSELNVNALELDDSALYLCASSLPPPPHEQFFGPGTRLTVL.

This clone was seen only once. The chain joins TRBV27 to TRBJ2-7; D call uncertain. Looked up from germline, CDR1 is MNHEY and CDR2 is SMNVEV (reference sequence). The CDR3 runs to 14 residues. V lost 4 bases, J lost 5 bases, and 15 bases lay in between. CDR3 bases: TGTGCCAGCAGTTCCCGTCTTTTACAAGACGAGCAGTACTTC. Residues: CASSSRLLQDEQYF.

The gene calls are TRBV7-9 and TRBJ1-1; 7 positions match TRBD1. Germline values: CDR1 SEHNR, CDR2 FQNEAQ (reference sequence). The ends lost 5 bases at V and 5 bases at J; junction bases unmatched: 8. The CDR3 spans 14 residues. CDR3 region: CASSHVQGVTEAFF. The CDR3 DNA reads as TGTGCCAGCAGCCACGTCCAGGGGGTTACTGAAGCTTTCTTT.